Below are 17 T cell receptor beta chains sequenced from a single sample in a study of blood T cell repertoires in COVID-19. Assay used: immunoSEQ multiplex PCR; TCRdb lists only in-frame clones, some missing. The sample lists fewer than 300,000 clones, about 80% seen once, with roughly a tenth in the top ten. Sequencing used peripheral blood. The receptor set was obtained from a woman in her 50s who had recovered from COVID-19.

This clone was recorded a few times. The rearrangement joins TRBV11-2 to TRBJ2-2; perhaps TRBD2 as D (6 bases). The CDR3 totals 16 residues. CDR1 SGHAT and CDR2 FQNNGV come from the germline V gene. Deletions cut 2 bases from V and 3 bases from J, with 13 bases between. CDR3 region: CASSLWAGSDTGELFF. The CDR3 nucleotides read TGTGCCAGCAGCTTATGGGCGGGATCGGACACCGGGGAGCTGTTTTTT.

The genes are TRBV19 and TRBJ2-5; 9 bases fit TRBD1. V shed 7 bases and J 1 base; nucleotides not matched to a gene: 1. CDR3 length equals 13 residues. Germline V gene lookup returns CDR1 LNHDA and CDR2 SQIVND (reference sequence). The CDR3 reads CASTQGAQETQYF. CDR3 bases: TGTGCCAGTACACAGGGGGCCCAAGAGACCCAGTACTTC.

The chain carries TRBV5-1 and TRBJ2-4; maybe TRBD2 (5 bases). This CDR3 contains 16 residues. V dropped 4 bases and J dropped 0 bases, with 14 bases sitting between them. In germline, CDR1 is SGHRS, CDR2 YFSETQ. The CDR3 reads CASSTGNLLAKNIQYF. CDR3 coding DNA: TGCGCCAGCAGCACGGGGAACCTTCTAGCCAAAAACATTCAGTACTTC.

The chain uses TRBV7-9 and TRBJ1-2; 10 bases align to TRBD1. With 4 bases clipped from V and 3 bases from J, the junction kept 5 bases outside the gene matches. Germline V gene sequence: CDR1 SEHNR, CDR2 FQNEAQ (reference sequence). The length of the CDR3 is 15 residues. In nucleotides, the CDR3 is TGTGCCAGCAGCTACTCCGGGACAGGGGACTATGGCTACACCTTC. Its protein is CASSYSGTGDYGYTF.

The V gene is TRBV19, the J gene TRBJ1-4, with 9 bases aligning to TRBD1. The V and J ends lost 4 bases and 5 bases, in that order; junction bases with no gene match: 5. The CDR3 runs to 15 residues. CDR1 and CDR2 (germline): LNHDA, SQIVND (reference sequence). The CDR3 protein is CASSTRDRVNEKLFF. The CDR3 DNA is TGTGCCAGTAGTACCAGGGACAGGGTAAATGAAAAACTGTTTTTT.

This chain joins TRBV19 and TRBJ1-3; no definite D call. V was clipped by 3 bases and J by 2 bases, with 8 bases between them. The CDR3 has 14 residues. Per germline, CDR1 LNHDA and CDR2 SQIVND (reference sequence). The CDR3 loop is CASSIGGTGNTIYF. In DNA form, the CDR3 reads TGTGCCAGTAGTATCGGCGGGACTGGAAACACCATATATTTT. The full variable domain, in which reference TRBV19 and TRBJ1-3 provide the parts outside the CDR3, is DGGITQSPKYLFRKEGQNVTLSCEQNLNHDAMYWYRQDPGQGLRLIYYSQIVNDFQKGDIAEGYSVSREKKESFPLTVTSAQKNPTAFYLCASSIGGTGNTIYFGEGSWLTVV.

The CDR3 DNA is TGTGCCAGCCAAGCCCAGGGAATCTACACCTTC. The encoded protein is CASQAQGIYTF. The chain has TRBV6-5 and TRBJ1-2; TRBD1 is a possible D gene (5 bases). V lost 8 bases and J 10 bases, leaving 14 bases between the germline ends. CDR1 is MNHEY and CDR2 is SVGAGI in the germline V gene. This CDR3 spans 11 amino acids.

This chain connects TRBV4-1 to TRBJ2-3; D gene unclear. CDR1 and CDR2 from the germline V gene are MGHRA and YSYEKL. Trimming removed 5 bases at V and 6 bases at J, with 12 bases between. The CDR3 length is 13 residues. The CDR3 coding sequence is TGCGCCAGCAGCACATACGAATCGGATACGCAGTATTTT. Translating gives CASSTYESDTQYF.

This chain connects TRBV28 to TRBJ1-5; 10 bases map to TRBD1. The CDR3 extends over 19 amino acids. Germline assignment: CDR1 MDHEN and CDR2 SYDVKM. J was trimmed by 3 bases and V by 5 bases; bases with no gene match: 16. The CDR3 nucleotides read TGTGCCAGCAGTCTAAGACAGGGGGCTAGAGGTTTTATCAATCAGCCCCAGCATTTT. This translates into CASSLRQGARGFINQPQHF.

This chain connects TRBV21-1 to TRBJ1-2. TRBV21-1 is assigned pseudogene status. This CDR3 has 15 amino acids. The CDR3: CASSKALQLLYGYTF. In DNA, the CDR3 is TGTGCCAGCAGCAAAGCGCTTCAACTACTCTATGGCTACACCTTC.

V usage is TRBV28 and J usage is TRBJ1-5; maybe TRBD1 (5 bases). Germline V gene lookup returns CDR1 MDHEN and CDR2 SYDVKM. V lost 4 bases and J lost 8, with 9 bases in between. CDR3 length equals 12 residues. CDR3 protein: CASSWGREPQHF. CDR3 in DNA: TGTGCCAGCAGTTGGGGGAGGGAGCCCCAGCATTTT.

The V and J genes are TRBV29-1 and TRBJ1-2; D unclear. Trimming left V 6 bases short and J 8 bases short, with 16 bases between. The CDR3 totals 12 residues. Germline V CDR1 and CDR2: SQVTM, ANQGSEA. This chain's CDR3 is CSVPDRAGGYTF. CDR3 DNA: TGCAGCGTCCCGGACCGGGCGGGGGGCTACACCTTC.

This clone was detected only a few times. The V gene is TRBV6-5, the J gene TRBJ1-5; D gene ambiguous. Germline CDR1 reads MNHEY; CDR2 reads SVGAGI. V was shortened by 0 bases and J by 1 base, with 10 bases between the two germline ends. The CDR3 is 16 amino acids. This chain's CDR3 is CASSYSPSGSNQPQHF. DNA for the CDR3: TGTGCCAGCAGTTACTCGCCGAGCGGAAGCAATCAGCCCCAGCATTTT.

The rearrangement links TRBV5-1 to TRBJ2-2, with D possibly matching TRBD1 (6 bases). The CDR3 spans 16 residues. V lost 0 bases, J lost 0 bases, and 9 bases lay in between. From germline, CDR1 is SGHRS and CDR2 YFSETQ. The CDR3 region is CASSLESGANTGELFF. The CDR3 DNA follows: TGCGCCAGCAGCTTGGAATCAGGGGCGAACACCGGGGAGCTGTTTTTT.

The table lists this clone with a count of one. This chain's CDR3 is CASSSRGTQETQYF. The CDR3 DNA follows: TGTGCCAGCAGCTCCCGGGGGACCCAAGAGACCCAGTACTTC. The chain uses TRBV9 and TRBJ2-5; the D gene is possibly TRBD2 (6 bases). The V gene's germline CDR1 is SGDLS and CDR2 YYNGEE. V dropped 4 bases and J dropped 1 base, with 11 bases sitting between them. This CDR3 has 14 amino acids.

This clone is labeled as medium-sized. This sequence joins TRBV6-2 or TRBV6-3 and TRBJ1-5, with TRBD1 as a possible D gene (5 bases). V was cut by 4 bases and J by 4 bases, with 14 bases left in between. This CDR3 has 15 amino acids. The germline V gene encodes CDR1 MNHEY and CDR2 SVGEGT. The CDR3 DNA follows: TGTGCCAGCAGTTTGGGGGGGTCCCGAAATCAGCCCCAGCATTTT. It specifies CASSLGGSRNQPQHF.

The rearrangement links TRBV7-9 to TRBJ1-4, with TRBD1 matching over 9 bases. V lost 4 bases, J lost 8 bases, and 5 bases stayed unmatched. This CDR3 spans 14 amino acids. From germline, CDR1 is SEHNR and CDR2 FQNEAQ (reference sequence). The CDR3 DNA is TGTGCCAGCAGCTCAGGACAGGGGAACGAAAAACTGTTTTTT. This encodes CASSSGQGNEKLFF. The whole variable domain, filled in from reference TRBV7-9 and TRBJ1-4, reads DTGVSQNPRHKITKRGQNVTFRCDPISEHNRLYWYRQTLGQGPEFLTYFQNEAQLEKSRLLSDRFSAERPKGSFSTLEIQRTEQGDSAMYLCASSSGQGNEKLFFGSGTQLSVL.